This TCR beta chain was retrieved from a study of T-cell reconstitution after alpha-beta-depleted transplantation in children. This clonotype was counted a few times. The antigen is unknown. Study findings and constraints: Recipient T cells and thymic progenitors that survived gave rise to the high TCRbeta diversity observed at day 60 in some patients. At around two months after transplant, the alpha-beta T cells were reportedly derived from several hundred expanded clones that came from non-depleted graft cells. Newly generated T cells supplied most T-cell counts and diversity one year post-transplant.

This sample's TCRbeta library carried unique molecular identifier barcodes. Each CDR3 protein is one row after TCRdb ran MiXCR on the PCR reads. There are fewer than 350,000 distinct CDR3 sequences in the sample; roughly 7.8% occur only once, and approximately 9.6% lies in the top ten. This clonotype was obtained from a female patient aged 2 to 10 who had a stem cell transplant for Fanconi anemia, so the T cells may come from the graft donor. Here the sequenced sample was peripheral blood, taken 360 days after TCRalphabeta/CD19-depleted stem cell transplant.

The DNA for the CDR3 is TGTGCCAGCAGTTACCCGGGTGTCACTGAAGCTTTCTTT. This translates into CASSYPGVTEAFF. J is TRBJ1-1 and V is TRBV6-6; D remains ambiguous. CDR3 length: 13 residues. Trimming cost V 2 bases and J 4 bases, with 8 bases left between them. CDR1 and CDR2 from the germline V gene are MNHNY and SVGAGI (reference sequence).